This is a list of T cell receptor beta chains from one sample in a study of metastatic and nonmetastatic thyroid tumors. TCRdb reanalyzed the PCR reads with MiXCR. The sample yields 9,000 to 13,000 clones, 25% to 40% seen once. Sequencing was carried out using tumor tissue. The receptors originated from a female donor with papillary thyroid cancer or a benign thyroid nodule (not recorded which). Some clones in this sample may be carry-over from other donors' samples. Each CDR3 is given with its conserved first and last residue. The order of the fields is V gene, J gene, D gene, clone size, CDR3 protein, CDR3 DNA. The D gene is left open where the match is weak. Size is omitted from some rows. Given values are once, few, many or a class for expanded clones.

>TRBV11-2|TRBJ1-2|NA|NA
CASSLGGAQGHTF
TGTGCCAGCAGCTTAGGGGGGGCGCAGGGCCACACCTTC
>TRBV28|TRBJ1-4|TRBD1|NA
CASSPGDRGHEKLFF
TGTGCCAGCAGTCCAGGGGACAGGGGGCATGAAAAACTGTTTTTT
>TRBV11-2|TRBJ1-2|NA|few
CASSLGGSANYGYTF
TGTGCCAGCAGCTTGGGGGGGTCGGCAAACTATGGCTACACCTTC
>TRBV28|TRBJ2-7|NA|few
CASSSNSYEQYF
TGTGCCAGCAGTTCTAACAGCTACGAGCAGTACTTC
>TRBV27|TRBJ2-1|NA|few
CASSLRLVDTPNHNEQFF
TGTGCCAGCAGTTTACGGTTGGTGGATACTCCTAATCACAATGAGCAGTTCTTC
>TRBV6-5|TRBJ2-1|TRBD2|few
CASSYPGLDGNEQFF
TGTGCCAGCAGTTACCCGGGACTAGATGGCAATGAGCAGTTCTTC
>TRBV20-1|TRBJ2-3|TRBD2|once
CSALPPGLAGGGTDTQYF
TGCAGTGCCCTACCCCCGGGACTAGCGGGAGGGGGGACAGATACGCAGTATTTT
>TRBV10-2|TRBJ2-3|TRBD2|many
CASNPSGRTDTQYF
TGCGCCAGCAACCCTAGCGGGAGAACAGATACGCAGTATTTT
>TRBV28|TRBJ1-2|TRBD1|NA
CASSFGTGGIRGYTF
TGTGCCAGCAGTTTCGGGACAGGGGGCATTCGGGGCTACACCTTC
>TRBV4-2|TRBJ2-5|NA|many
CASSQGPQETQYF
TGTGCCAGCAGCCAAGGACCCCAAGAGACCCAGTACTTC
>TRBV12-3/TRBV12-4|TRBJ2-7|NA|NA
CASSSRGKSYEQYF
TGTGCCAGCAGCTCCAGGGGAAAGTCCTACGAGCAGTACTTC
>TRBV11-2|TRBJ1-1|NA|medium-sized
CASRDGTVSRWTEAFF
TGTGCCAGCAGGGATGGCACAGTAAGTCGATGGACTGAAGCTTTCTTT
>TRBV4-2|TRBJ1-1|TRBD1|NA
CASSQGQGRMNTEAFF
TGTGCCAGCAGCCAGGGACAGGGGAGGATGAACACTGAAGCTTTCTTT
>TRBV5-1|TRBJ2-2|NA|NA
CASTFGGRTGELFF
TGCGCCAGCACGTTTGGGGGTCGCACCGGGGAGCTGTTTTTT
>TRBV13|TRBJ2-1|TRBD1|medium-sized
CASSRQGTPYNEQFF
TGTGCCAGCAGCAGACAGGGGACCCCTTACAATGAGCAGTTCTTC
>TRBV30|TRBJ1-6|NA|NA
CAARTVNSNSPLHF
TGTGCTGCCCGGACGGTCAATTCGAATTCACCCCTCCACTTT
>TRBV5-4|TRBJ2-1|NA|many
CASSLTERNEQFF
TGTGCCAGCAGCTTAACCGAGAGGAATGAGCAGTTCTTC
>TRBV6-5|TRBJ2-7|NA|NA
CASSSERSYEQYF
TGTGCCAGCAGTTCCGAGCGGTCCTACGAGCAGTACTTC
>TRBV12-3/TRBV12-4|TRBJ2-3|NA|large
CASSLGVASTDTQYF
TGTGCCAGCAGTTTAGGGGTAGCGAGCACAGATACGCAGTATTTT
>TRBV6-1|TRBJ2-6|NA|NA
CASIAGTSGANLLTF
TGTGCCAGCATCGCAGGTACCTCTGGGGCCAACCTCCTGACTTTC
>TRBV5-1|TRBJ2-5|TRBD2|medium-sized
CASSLELTSGSWEKTQYF
TGCGCCAGCAGCTTGGAGCTGACTAGCGGGTCCTGGGAAAAGACCCAGTACTTC
>TRBV28|TRBJ1-3|TRBD1|NA
CASSSAPGTGVASSGNTIYF
TGTGCCAGCAGTTCCGCCCCCGGGACAGGGGTAGCTTCGTCTGGAAACACCATATATTTT
>TRBV28|TRBJ2-1|TRBD1|few
CASGGQGDIHEQFF
TGTGCCAGCGGGGGACAGGGGGATATCCATGAGCAGTTCTTC
>TRBV5-5|TRBJ2-7|NA|NA
CANSYRHMLYYEQYF
TGTGCCAACAGCTACCGACACATGCTGTACTACGAGCAGTACTTC
>TRBV27|TRBJ2-2|NA|NA
CASSLSLLPPTGELFF
TGTGCCAGCAGTTTATCGTTACTCCCGCCCACCGGGGAGCTGTTTTTT
>TRBV6-1|TRBJ1-2|NA|NA
CASSEVTGSGGYTF
TGTGCCAGCAGTGAAGTTACAGGATCAGGGGGCTACACCTTC
>TRBV7-2|TRBJ2-7|NA|NA
CASSLGLALEQYF
TGTGCCAGCAGCTTAGGGCTAGCGTTGGAGCAGTACTTC
>TRBV15|TRBJ2-7|NA|NA
CATSRDHGTATYEQYF
TGTGCCACCAGCAGAGATCACGGGACGGCCACCTACGAGCAGTACTTC
>TRBV11-2|TRBJ2-2|NA|NA
CASSLALAPTGELFF
TGTGCCAGCAGCTTAGCTCTTGCGCCGACTGGGGAGCTGTTTTTT
>TRBV11-2|TRBJ1-2|TRBD1|medium-sized
CASSLDLAGGGYGYTF
TGTGCCAGCAGCTTAGATCTTGCAGGGGGTGGCTATGGCTACACCTTC
>TRBV20-1|TRBJ1-1|NA|NA
CSARQYTEAFF
TGCAGTGCCAGACAGTACACTGAAGCTTTCTTT
>TRBV20-1|TRBJ2-7|NA|medium-sized
CSAAPGIDYEQYF
TGCAGTGCGGCTCCCGGGATCGACTACGAGCAGTACTTC
>TRBV11-2|TRBJ2-2|NA|NA
CASSFLGKNTGELFF
TGTGCCAGCAGCTTTTTGGGAAAAAACACCGGGGAGCTGTTTTTT
>TRBV6-1|TRBJ1-1|NA|few
CASSAGAQAFF
TGTGCCAGCAGTGCAGGGGCGCAGGCTTTCTTT
>TRBV3-1|TRBJ2-2|TRBD2|NA
CASSPSGGNTGELFF
TGTGCCAGCAGTCCAAGCGGGGGAAACACCGGGGAGCTGTTTTTT
>TRBV20-1|TRBJ1-2|NA|large
CSAPGRHNYGYTF
TGCAGTGCCCCGGGACGGCATAACTATGGCTACACCTTC
>TRBV11-3|TRBJ2-1|NA|NA
CASSPDYNEQFF
TGTGCCAGCAGCCCGGATTACAATGAGCAGTTCTTC
>TRBV5-4|TRBJ2-7|NA|medium-sized
CASSLEADRREQYF
TGTGCCAGCAGCTTGGAAGCTGACCGCCGGGAGCAGTACTTC
>TRBV20-1|TRBJ2-7|NA|NA
CSARKRYEQYF
TGCAGTGCTAGAAAGCGCTACGAGCAGTACTTC
>TRBV6-1|TRBJ2-6|NA|NA
CASSSGTSGSNVLTF
TGTGCCAGCAGCTCAGGTACCTCTGGGTCCAACGTCCTGACTTTC
>TRBV6-5|TRBJ2-2|TRBD2|few
CASSSGLSNTGQPFF
TGTGCCAGCAGTTCGGGACTATCGAACACCGGGCAGCCGTTTTTT
>TRBV7-2|TRBJ2-7|TRBD1|large
CASQLGTGARGEQYF
TGTGCCAGCCAACTAGGAACAGGGGCTCGCGGAGAGCAGTACTTC
>TRBV18|TRBJ2-7|NA|NA
CASSPNGPAYEQYF
TGTGCCAGCTCACCCAACGGACCTGCCTACGAGCAGTACTTC